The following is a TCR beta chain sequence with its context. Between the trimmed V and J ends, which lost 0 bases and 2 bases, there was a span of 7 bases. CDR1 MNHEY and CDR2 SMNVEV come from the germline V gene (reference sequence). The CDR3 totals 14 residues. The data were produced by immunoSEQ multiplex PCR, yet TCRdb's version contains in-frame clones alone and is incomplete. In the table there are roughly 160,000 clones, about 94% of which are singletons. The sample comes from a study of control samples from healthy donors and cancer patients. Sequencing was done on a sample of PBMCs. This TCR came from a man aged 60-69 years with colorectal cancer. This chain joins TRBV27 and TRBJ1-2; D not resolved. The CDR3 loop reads CASSLSRGNYGYTF. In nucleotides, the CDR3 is TGTGCCAGCAGTTTATCCCGGGGAAACTATGGCTACACCTTC.